Below, 6 T cell receptor beta chains from the same sample are listed, as sequenced in a study of blood T cell repertoires in COVID-19. Assay: immunoSEQ multiplex PCR; the TCRdb copy retains only in-frame clones and omits some. The sample includes about 56,000 clones, approximately 89% of them seen just once. The material sequenced was peripheral blood. The receptors derive from a woman aged 60-70 years with COVID-19, enrolled during active disease.

The V and J genes are TRBV7-8 and TRBJ1-3; 7 bases map to TRBD1. From germline, CDR1 is SGHVS and CDR2 FQNEAQ. The CDR3 is 17 amino acids. After removal of 3 bases from V and 2 bases from J, the junction contained 10 bases not matched to a gene. In DNA, the CDR3 is TGTGCCAGCAGCTTTCCCGGGACAGCCCAGACTGGAAACACCATATATTTT. Translating gives CASSFPGTAQTGNTIYF.

The chain has TRBV6-2 or TRBV6-3 and TRBJ1-5; D is unresolved. Trimming pared 7 bases from V and 2 bases from J, leaving 15 bases between. The CDR3 is 15 residues long. The germline V gene encodes CDR1 MNHEY and CDR2 SVGEGT. The CDR3 sequence: CASNPEASGNQPQHF. Written as DNA, the CDR3 is TGTGCCAGCAACCCGGAGGCGTCCGGCAATCAGCCCCAGCATTTT.

The V call is TRBV9, the J call TRBJ1-1; tentatively, D is TRBD1 (6 bases). This CDR3 region has 14 residues. V lost 4 bases to trimming and J lost 3 bases, with 13 bases between them. CDR1 is SGDLS and CDR2 is YYNGEE in the germline V gene. CDR3 protein: CASSPQGWDTEAFF. CDR3 nucleotide sequence: TGTGCCAGCAGCCCCCAGGGGTGGGACACTGAAGCTTTCTTT.

V gene TRBV19 combines with J gene TRBJ2-1; 8 nucleotides line up with TRBD2. The V segment lost 7 bases and the J segment 7 bases; nucleotides outside the gene matches: 6. Per the germline V gene, CDR1 is LNHDA and CDR2 is SQIVND (reference sequence). The CDR3 extends over 13 amino acids. The CDR3: CASNQGLGNEQFF. The CDR3 DNA sequence: TGTGCCAGTAATCAGGGACTAGGAAATGAGCAGTTCTTC. The full variable domain, its missing parts supplied by reference TRBV19 and TRBJ2-1, is DGGITQSPKYLFRKEGQNVTLSCEQNLNHDAMYWYRQDPGQGLRLIYYSQIVNDFQKGDIAEGYSVSREKKESFPLTVTSAQKNPTAFYLCASNQGLGNEQFFGPGTRLTVL.

J is TRBJ1-3 and V is TRBV7-2; TRBD1 might be the D (5 bases). Germline V gene lookup returns CDR1 SGHTA and CDR2 FQGNSA. Between the trimmed V and J ends, which lost 4 bases and 0 bases, there was a span of 10 bases. The CDR3 loop spans 15 amino acids. CDR3 in DNA: TGTGCCAGCAGCTCTCTCGGACACTCTGGAAACACCATATATTTT. Amino acids: CASSSLGHSGNTIYF.

The chain carries TRBV5-6 and TRBJ1-6, with D unclear. Trimming took off 5 bases at V and 9 bases at J, with 12 bases between the two ends. The CDR3 has 13 amino acids. Germline V gene lookup returns CDR1 SGHDT and CDR2 YYEEEE. In DNA form, the CDR3 reads TGTGCCAGCAGTAGGCAAGCAGGTTCACCCCTCCACTTT. Amino acid sequence: CASSRQAGSPLHF.